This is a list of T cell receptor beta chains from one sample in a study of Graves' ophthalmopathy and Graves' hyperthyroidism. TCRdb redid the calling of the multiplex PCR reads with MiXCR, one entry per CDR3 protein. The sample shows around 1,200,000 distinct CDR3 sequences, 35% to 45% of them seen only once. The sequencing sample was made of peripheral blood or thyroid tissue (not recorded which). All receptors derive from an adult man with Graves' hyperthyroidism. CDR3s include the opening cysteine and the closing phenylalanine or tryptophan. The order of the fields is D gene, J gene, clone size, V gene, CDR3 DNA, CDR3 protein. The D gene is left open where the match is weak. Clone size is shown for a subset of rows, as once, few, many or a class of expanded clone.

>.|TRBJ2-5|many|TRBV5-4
TGTGCCAGCAGCTGGGAGTCCGGGGAGACCCAGTACTTC
CASSWESGETQYF
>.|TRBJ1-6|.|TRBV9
TGTGCCAGCAGCGTAGCCGCAGGCTCCTATAATTCACCCCTCCACTTT
CASSVAAGSYNSPLHF
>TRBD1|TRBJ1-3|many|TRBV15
TGTGCCACCTCGACAGGGGCTGGAAACACCATATATTTT
CATSTGAGNTIYF
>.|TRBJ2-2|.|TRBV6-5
TGTGCCAGCAGACTCACAGTACACACCGGGGAGCTGTTTTTT
CASRLTVHTGELFF
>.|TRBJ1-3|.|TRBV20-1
TGCAGTGCTGGACACACAAGTGACGGCTCTGGAAACACCATATATTTT
CSAGHTSDGSGNTIYF
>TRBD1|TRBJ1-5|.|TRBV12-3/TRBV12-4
TGTGCCAGCAGTTTTGAACCGTTAGCACAGGGGGTACCCCAGCATTTT
CASSFEPLAQGVPQHF
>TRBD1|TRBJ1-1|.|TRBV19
TGTGCCAGTAGTAGCGGGACAGGGGGCCTGAACACTGAAGCTTTCTTT
CASSSGTGGLNTEAFF
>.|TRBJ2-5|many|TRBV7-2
TGTGCCAGCAGCTTAAACCGGGGGAGCCAGTACTTC
CASSLNRGSQYF
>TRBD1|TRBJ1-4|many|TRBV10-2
TGCGCCAGCAGCGATCGGACAGGGTCAAATGAAAAACTGTTTTTT
CASSDRTGSNEKLFF
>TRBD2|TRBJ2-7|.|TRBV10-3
TGTGCCATCAGGTCCGGGACTAGTTTTGAGCAGTACTTC
CAIRSGTSFEQYF
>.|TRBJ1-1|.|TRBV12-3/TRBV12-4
TGTGCCAGCAGAGGGGGATTAAGCGTCCTAATGGCTGAAGCTTTCTTT
CASRGGLSVLMAEAFF
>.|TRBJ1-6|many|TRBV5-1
TGCGCCAGCAGCTCCTACGGGGGTCAGGATTCACCCCTCCACTTT
CASSSYGGQDSPLHF
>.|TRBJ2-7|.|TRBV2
TGTGCCAGCAGTGAAGCGATACCGGGTCTCGAGCAGTACTTC
CASSEAIPGLEQYF
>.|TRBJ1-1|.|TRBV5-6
TGTGCCAGCAGCTTGGACTTGGTCGAAGCTGAAGCTTTCTTT
CASSLDLVEAEAFF
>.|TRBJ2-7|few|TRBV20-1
TGCAGTGCTGGGGGGGGGCGGGTTCTCCTAGACGAGCAGTACTTC
CSAGGGRVLLDEQYF
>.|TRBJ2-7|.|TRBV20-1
TGCAGTGCTAGAGATCAGGCGGGGGCGACCTCCTACGAGCAGTACTTC
CSARDQAGATSYEQYF
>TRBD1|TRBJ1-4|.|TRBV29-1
TGCAGGGGGGTCGGGGACAGGGGATACAATGAAAAACTGTTTTTT
CRGVGDRGYNEKLFF
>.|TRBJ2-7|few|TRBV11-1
TGTGCCAGCAGCTTACTTCGGGGTAGAGGACACGAGCAGTACTTC
CASSLLRGRGHEQYF
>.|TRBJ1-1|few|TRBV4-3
TGCGCCAGCAGCCAAGATTTTGGGGAGAACACTGAAGCTTTCTTT
CASSQDFGENTEAFF
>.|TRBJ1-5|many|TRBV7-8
TGTGCCAGCAGCTCCAACAGGGTGGTTCGTAGTCAGCCCCAGCATTTT
CASSSNRVVRSQPQHF
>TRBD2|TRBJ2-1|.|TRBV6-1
TGTGCCAGCATAAAACCAGCGGGAGGGAATGGTGAGCAGTTCTTC
CASIKPAGGNGEQFF
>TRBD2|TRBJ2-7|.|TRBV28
TGTGCCAGCAGCTCACCTCGGGGGGGAACCTACGAGCAGTACTTC
CASSSPRGGTYEQYF
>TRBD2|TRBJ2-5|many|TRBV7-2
TGTGCCAGCAGCTCCGGGGGGGGACCGGAGACCCAGTACTTC
CASSSGGGPETQYF
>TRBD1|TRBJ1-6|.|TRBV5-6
TGTGCCAGCAGGTTGACAGGGGATGGATCACCCCTCCACTTT
CASRLTGDGSPLHF
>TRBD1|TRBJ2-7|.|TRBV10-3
TGTGCCATCAGTGGAGGGGCGGCGCCAGGGGGCAAGCAGTACTTC
CAISGGAAPGGKQYF
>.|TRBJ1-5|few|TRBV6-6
TGTGCCAGCAGGGGGGCAGGGGAGTCCAATCAGCCCCAGCATTTT
CASRGAGESNQPQHF
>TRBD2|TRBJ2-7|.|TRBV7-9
TGCGCCAGCAGCCAAGGGGATAAGTTTGGGACTAGCTGGTCCTACGAGCAGTACTTC
CASSQGDKFGTSWSYEQYF
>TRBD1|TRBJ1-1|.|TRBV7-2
TGTGCCACCGTAGATCGACAGGGGTTGAACACTGAAGCTTTCTTT
CATVDRQGLNTEAFF
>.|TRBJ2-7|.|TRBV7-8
TGTGCCAGCAGCTTAGCAAGTGGCCAGTACGAGCAGTACTTC
CASSLASGQYEQYF
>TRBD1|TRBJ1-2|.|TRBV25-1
TGTGCCTGCAGCTCCGACCCGCTGGGACAGGGAACTTACTATGGCTACACCTTC
CACSSDPLGQGTYYGYTF
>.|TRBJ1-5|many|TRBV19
TGTGCCAGTAGTATCGGACCGGTCAATCAGCCCCAGCATTTT
CASSIGPVNQPQHF
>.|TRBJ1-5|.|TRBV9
TGTGCCAGCAGTTACCGGGGTAGGCCCCAGCATTTT
CASSYRGRPQHF
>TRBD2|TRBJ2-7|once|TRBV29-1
TGCAGCGTTGATGGGACTAGCGGGGCGACCTACGAGCAGTACTTC
CSVDGTSGATYEQYF
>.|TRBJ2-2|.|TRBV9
TGTGCCAGCAGCCAACGCGGGCCACGGGGAGGCGGGGAGCTGTTTTTT
CASSQRGPRGGGELFF
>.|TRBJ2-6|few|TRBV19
TGTGCCAGTAGTTCTCAAGGGACTGGGGCCAACGTCCTGACTTTC
CASSSQGTGANVLTF
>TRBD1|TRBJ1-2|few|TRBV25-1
TGTGCCAGCAGTGACCCCGACCGGACAGGGGATAACTATGGCTACACCTTC
CASSDPDRTGDNYGYTF
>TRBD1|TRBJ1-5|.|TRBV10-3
TGTGCCATCAGCGGGGGGGACAGGGGGCAGCCCCAGCATTTT
CAISGGDRGQPQHF
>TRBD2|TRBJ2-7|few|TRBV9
TGTGCCAGCAGCGCCGGGACTAGCGGGAGGCATTCCTACGAGCAGTACTTC
CASSAGTSGRHSYEQYF
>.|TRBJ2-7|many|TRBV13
TGTGCCAGCAGCATAGGGGACGGGACATTAGGCTACGAGCAGTACTTC
CASSIGDGTLGYEQYF
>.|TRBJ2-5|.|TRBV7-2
TGTGCCAGCAGCCGTTCCGGGACTGCTTTATTCCAGTACTTC
CASSRSGTALFQYF
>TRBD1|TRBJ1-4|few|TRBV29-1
TGCAGCCAAGGACAGGGATTCGAAAAACTGTTTTTT
CSQGQGFEKLFF
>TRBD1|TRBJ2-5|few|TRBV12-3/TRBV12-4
TGTGCCAGCAGTCTTGGACAGGGGGACATCCAAGAGACCCAGTACTTC
CASSLGQGDIQETQYF
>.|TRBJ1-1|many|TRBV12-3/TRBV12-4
TGTGCCAGCAGCCAAAGATTGAACACTGAAGCTTTCTTT
CASSQRLNTEAFF